This TCR beta chain was recorded in a study of T cell responses to AZD1222 COVID-19 vaccine. General observations from the study: Regions 160-218 and 743-854 dominated among vaccine-associated CD4 TCRs spanning spike.

The assay was immunoSEQ multiplex PCR, and TCRdb's table has in-frame clones only and misses some. The sample records 30,000 to 40,000 clones, about 80% being singletons. Concerning this clone: Its antigen remains unknown.

The germline V and J ends were trimmed by 1 base and 3 bases, with 13 bases remaining between them. Germline V gene sequence: CDR1 LGHNA, CDR2 YNFKEQ. This CDR3 spans 15 amino acids. The TCR originated in an adult who received the AZD1222 COVID-19 vaccine. The sequences come from peripheral blood, collected 28 days after the second AZD1222 dose. The genes are TRBV4-2 and TRBJ2-7; D is unresolved. CDR3: CASSQGLGFVYEQYF. In DNA, the CDR3 is TGTGCCAGCAGCCAAGGTTTGGGGTTCGTCTACGAGCAGTACTTC.